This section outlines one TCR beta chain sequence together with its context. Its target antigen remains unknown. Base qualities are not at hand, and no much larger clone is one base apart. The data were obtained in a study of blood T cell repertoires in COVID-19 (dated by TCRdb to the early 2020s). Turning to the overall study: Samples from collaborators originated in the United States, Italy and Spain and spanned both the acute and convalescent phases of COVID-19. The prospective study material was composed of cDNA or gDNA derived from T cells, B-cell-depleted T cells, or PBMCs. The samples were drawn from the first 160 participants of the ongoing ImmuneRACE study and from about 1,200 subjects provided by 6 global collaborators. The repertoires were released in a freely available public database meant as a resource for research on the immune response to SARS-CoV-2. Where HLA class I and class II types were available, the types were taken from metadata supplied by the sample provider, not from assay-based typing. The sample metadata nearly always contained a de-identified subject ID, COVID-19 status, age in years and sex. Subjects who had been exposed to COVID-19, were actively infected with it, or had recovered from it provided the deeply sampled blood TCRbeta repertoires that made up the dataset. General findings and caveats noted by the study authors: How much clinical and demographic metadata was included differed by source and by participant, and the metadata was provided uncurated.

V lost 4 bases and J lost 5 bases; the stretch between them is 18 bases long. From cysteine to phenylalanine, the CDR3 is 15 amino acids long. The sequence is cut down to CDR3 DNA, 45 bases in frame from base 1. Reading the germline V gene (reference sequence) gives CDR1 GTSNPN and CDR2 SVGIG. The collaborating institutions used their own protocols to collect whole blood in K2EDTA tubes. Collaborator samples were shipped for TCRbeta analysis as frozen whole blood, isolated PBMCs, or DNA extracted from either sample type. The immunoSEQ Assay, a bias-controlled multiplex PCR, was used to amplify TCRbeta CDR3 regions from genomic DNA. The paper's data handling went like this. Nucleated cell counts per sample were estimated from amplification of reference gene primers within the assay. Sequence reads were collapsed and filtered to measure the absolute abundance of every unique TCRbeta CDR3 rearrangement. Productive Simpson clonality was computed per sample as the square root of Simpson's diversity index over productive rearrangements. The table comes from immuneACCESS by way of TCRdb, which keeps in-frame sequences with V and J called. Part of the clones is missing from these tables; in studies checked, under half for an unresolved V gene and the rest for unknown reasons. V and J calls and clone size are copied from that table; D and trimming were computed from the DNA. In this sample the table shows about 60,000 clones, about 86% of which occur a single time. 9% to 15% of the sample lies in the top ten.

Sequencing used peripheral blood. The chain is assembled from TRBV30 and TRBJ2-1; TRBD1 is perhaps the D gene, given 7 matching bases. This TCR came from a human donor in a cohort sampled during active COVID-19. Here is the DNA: TGTGCCTGGACTCTTAACGGGGGACAGCACAATGAGCAGTTCTTC. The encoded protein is CAWTLNGGQHNEQFF.